The rows below give T cell receptor beta chains drawn from one sample of a study of CD8 T cells in ankylosing spondylitis. TCRdb re-derived calls from the 5' RACE reads in MiXCR, one entry per CDR3 protein. Here the sample spans some 250,000 distinct CDR3 sequences, under 30% being singletons. Sequenced material: blood, either unsorted or a sorted T cell fraction (not recorded which). These receptors were collected from a male donor with ankylosing spondylitis or in good health (not recorded which). Both conserved end residues are part of each CDR3. D genes are given only for firm matches. A clone size is listed for some rows: how often the clone was seen (once, few, many), or a class if it is expanded.

DNA,CDR3,D,size,V,J
TGCAGTGCTAGAAACAGCGGGGGGCGGGGCACAGATACGCAGTATTTT,CSARNSGGRGTDTQYF,TRBD2,.,TRBV20-1,TRBJ2-3
TGTGCCAGCAGTTCAGAGGGGAGCAATCAGCCCCAGCATTTT,CASSSEGSNQPQHF,.,many,TRBV28,TRBJ1-5
TGCAGCGTGCCGGACCTTACCCAAGAGACCCAGTACTTC,CSVPDLTQETQYF,.,.,TRBV29-1,TRBJ2-5
TGTGCCAGCAGGGACCTACAGGGGAATAACTATGGCTACACCTTC,CASRDLQGNNYGYTF,TRBD1,many,TRBV6-1,TRBJ1-2
TGCAGTGCTAGGCGTCGGGGGGGGAACAATGAGCAGTTCTTC,CSARRRGGNNEQFF,TRBD2,.,TRBV20-1,TRBJ2-1
TGTGCCAGCAGCCGGACAAGTCCGAACACCGGGGAGCTGTTTTTT,CASSRTSPNTGELFF,.,.,TRBV12-3/TRBV12-4,TRBJ2-2
TGTGCCAGCAGGACGGCGTCTTATGGCTACACCTTC,CASRTASYGYTF,.,.,TRBV28,TRBJ1-2
TGCAGTGCTAGAGAGTTAGGACAGGGTAGCACAGATACGCAGTATTTT,CSARELGQGSTDTQYF,TRBD1,once,TRBV20-1,TRBJ2-3
TGTGCCAGCAGCCCAACAGGGACCTACAATGAGCAGTTCTTC,CASSPTGTYNEQFF,.,many,TRBV6-1,TRBJ2-1
TGCAGCGTTGAAGCTGGGGTAGGTCGGACCCAGTACTTC,CSVEAGVGRTQYF,.,.,TRBV29-1,TRBJ2-5
TGCAGCGCCCCAAGTCAAAGCTCCTACGAGCAGTACTTC,CSAPSQSSYEQYF,.,.,TRBV20-1,TRBJ2-7
TGCAGTGCTACGGAGGGCCGCGGTCAAGAGACCCAGTACTTC,CSATEGRGQETQYF,.,.,TRBV20-1,TRBJ2-5
TGTGCCAGCAGTTTAAATGGCAGGGGGAGAGATACGCAGTATTTT,CASSLNGRGRDTQYF,TRBD1,.,TRBV27,TRBJ2-3
TGCAGCGTTGCTTTGGGCGCGATAAACACTGAAGCTTTCTTT,CSVALGAINTEAFF,.,few,TRBV29-1,TRBJ1-1
TGTGCCAGCAGCTTAGAGGCTCTAGCCAAAAACATTCAGTACTTC,CASSLEALAKNIQYF,.,many,TRBV7-9,TRBJ2-4
TGCAGCGTCCTGCGGCAGGGGACTAATGAAAAACTGTTTTTT,CSVLRQGTNEKLFF,.,.,TRBV29-1,TRBJ1-4
TGTGCCAGCAGCCTCGGGACCGTGAACACTGAAGCTTTCTTT,CASSLGTVNTEAFF,.,many,TRBV12-3/TRBV12-4,TRBJ1-1
TGTGCCAGCAGCGTAGGGACCGGGGACAATGAGCAGTTCTTC,CASSVGTGDNEQFF,.,many,TRBV9,TRBJ2-1
TGCAGTGCTAGAGATGTGAGCACCCTTAACAATGAGCAGTTCTTC,CSARDVSTLNNEQFF,.,many,TRBV20-1,TRBJ2-1
TGCAGTGCTAGCCTCCATAGGGAGAATGAGCAGTTCTTC,CSASLHRENEQFF,.,.,TRBV20-1,TRBJ2-1
TGCAGTGCTACTATCGGTAGCGGGCCTAGCACAGATACGCAGTATTTT,CSATIGSGPSTDTQYF,TRBD2,.,TRBV20-1,TRBJ2-3
TGCAGTGCGACACCAAGCGCGGGGGGCGGAGAGACCCAGTACTTC,CSATPSAGGGETQYF,TRBD2,few,TRBV20-1,TRBJ2-5
TGCAGTGCTGGGGGGGTGGGAGTCAATCAGCCCCAGCATTTT,CSAGGVGVNQPQHF,.,.,TRBV20-1,TRBJ1-5
TGCAGTGCTAGAGAGGGGGCTAGCGGGGTCCGGGAGACCCAGTACTTC,CSAREGASGVRETQYF,TRBD2,.,TRBV20-1,TRBJ2-5
TGCAGTGCTAGAGATCCGGTGGCAGATACGCAGTATTTT,CSARDPVADTQYF,.,many,TRBV20-1,TRBJ2-3
TGTGCCAACCGGTCTAGGAGGTACACTGAAGCTTTCTTT,CANRSRRYTEAFF,.,.,TRBV5-5,TRBJ1-1
TGTGCCAGCAGTAAACCCTCCCGGGGGGGCGTAAGCACAGATACGCAGTATTTT,CASSKPSRGGVSTDTQYF,TRBD2,few,TRBV27,TRBJ2-3
TGCAGTGCTACCCCGGACGGAGTCTCCTACGAGCAGTACTTC,CSATPDGVSYEQYF,.,.,TRBV20-1,TRBJ2-7
TGCGCCAGCAGCCGGGGAGGAACGGGGGCCCGGGCTGACAACGAGCAGTACTTC,CASSRGGTGARADNEQYF,.,.,TRBV5-1,TRBJ2-7
TGCGCCAGCAGCTTGAGTTCGGAGAACACTGAAGCTTTCTTT,CASSLSSENTEAFF,.,once,TRBV5-1,TRBJ1-1
TGCAGTGCCGCAATGGGATCTAGCACAGATACGCAGTATTTT,CSAAMGSSTDTQYF,.,many,TRBV20-1,TRBJ2-3
TGTGCCAGCAGCGTAGGACTAGCAAAAGAGACCCAGTACTTC,CASSVGLAKETQYF,TRBD2,many,TRBV9,TRBJ2-5
TGCAGTGCTAGTAGGCGACAGGGGAATCAGCCCCAGCATTTT,CSASRRQGNQPQHF,TRBD1,.,TRBV20-1,TRBJ1-5
TGTGCCACCCGAGGGGGGCTTGAGTACTACAATGAGCAGTTCTTC,CATRGGLEYYNEQFF,.,.,TRBV10-3,TRBJ2-1
TGCAGCGTTGACAACGGTATCGCCCCAGATACGCAGTATTTT,CSVDNGIAPDTQYF,.,.,TRBV29-1,TRBJ2-3
TGTGCCAGCACTCCACGGGGGCCGGTCGGTGAGCAGTTCTTC,CASTPRGPVGEQFF,.,.,TRBV12-3/TRBV12-4,TRBJ2-1
TGCGCCAGCAGCGCGGGACTGCTCACTGAAGCTTTCTTT,CASSAGLLTEAFF,.,.,TRBV5-1,TRBJ1-1
TGTGCCAGCAGTTATGAGGGGGCTGAAGCTTTCTTT,CASSYEGAEAFF,.,many,TRBV12-3/TRBV12-4,TRBJ1-1
TGTGCCAGCAGCCCGCTGGACAGGGGTCGCGCTGAAGCTTTCTTT,CASSPLDRGRAEAFF,TRBD1,many,TRBV5-5,TRBJ1-1
TGTGCCAGCAGTTACAGGGAGGGTTGGGTAACTGAAGCTTTCTTT,CASSYREGWVTEAFF,.,many,TRBV6-5,TRBJ1-1
TGCAGTGCTAGAGGCGGGGCTGGGTTTTCAAATACTGAAGCTTTCTTT,CSARGGAGFSNTEAFF,.,.,TRBV20-1,TRBJ1-1
TGTGCCACCGGGGGGGGGGCAAACTCCTACAATGAGCAGTTCTTC,CATGGGANSYNEQFF,TRBD2,many,TRBV4-2,TRBJ2-1
TGTGCCAGCAGTTTCGCGACCCGCGGAAGGGAGCAGTTCTTC,CASSFATRGREQFF,.,.,TRBV12-3/TRBV12-4,TRBJ2-1
TGTGCCAGCAGTTACTCCCCAGGGGAGGGCATTCAGTACTTC,CASSYSPGEGIQYF,.,many,TRBV2,TRBJ2-4
TGTGCCTGGGCTGGTAAGGGGAACACTGAAGCTTTCTTT,CAWAGKGNTEAFF,.,.,TRBV30,TRBJ1-1
TGCAGTGCTAGAGATTCGCGGGAGACCCAGTACTTC,CSARDSRETQYF,.,few,TRBV20-1,TRBJ2-5
TGTGCCAGCAGCTGGGGGCCGACCAACGAGCAGTACTTC,CASSWGPTNEQYF,.,few,TRBV7-2,TRBJ2-7
TGCAGTGCTAGAGATTGGGGCGACACCCGGGACAGGGGCAATCAGCCCCAGCATTTT,CSARDWGDTRDRGNQPQHF,TRBD1,.,TRBV20-1,TRBJ1-5
TGTGCCAGCAGCTCCCCCCGCCCGGCAGATACGCAGTATTTT,CASSSPRPADTQYF,.,many,TRBV3-1,TRBJ2-3
TGTGCCAGCAGTTTGGGACTAGCGAATGGGGGCCAAGAGACCCAGTACTTC,CASSLGLANGGQETQYF,TRBD2,few,TRBV6-5,TRBJ2-5